This paragraph covers one TCR beta chain sequence. The antigen is not known. V was cut by 4 bases and J by 8 bases, with 11 bases left in between. The CDR3 covers 13 residues. Germline lookup yields CDR1 MNHEY and CDR2 SMNVEV (reference sequence). These data belong to a study of cytomegalovirus exposure and HLA in healthy donors. Study in general: An early data release held around 80 million unique TCRs from HLA-typed donors. The study, taken as a whole, reports: There was a cluster of highly shared sequence variants that was likely a sequencing artifact. Most TCR beta V segments were productive about 87% or about 30% of the time in an earlier analysis.

The primer mix had 60 Vbeta and 13 Jbeta primers. Some clones are missing from TCRdb's copy, which holds only in-frame ones; the method was immunoSEQ multiplex PCR. The sample yields about 60,000 clones, roughly 80% seen once. Nominally healthy donors provided the samples, though records likely missed some immune exposures. The receptor was derived from a woman in her 30s in good health and CMV-seronegative. Sequencing input: PBMCs. V and J are TRBV27 and TRBJ2-2; D may be TRBD1 (5 bases). CDR3 loop: CASSWGGEGELFF. The CDR3 coding sequence is TGTGCCAGCAGTTGGGGCGGCGAGGGGGAGCTGTTTTTT.